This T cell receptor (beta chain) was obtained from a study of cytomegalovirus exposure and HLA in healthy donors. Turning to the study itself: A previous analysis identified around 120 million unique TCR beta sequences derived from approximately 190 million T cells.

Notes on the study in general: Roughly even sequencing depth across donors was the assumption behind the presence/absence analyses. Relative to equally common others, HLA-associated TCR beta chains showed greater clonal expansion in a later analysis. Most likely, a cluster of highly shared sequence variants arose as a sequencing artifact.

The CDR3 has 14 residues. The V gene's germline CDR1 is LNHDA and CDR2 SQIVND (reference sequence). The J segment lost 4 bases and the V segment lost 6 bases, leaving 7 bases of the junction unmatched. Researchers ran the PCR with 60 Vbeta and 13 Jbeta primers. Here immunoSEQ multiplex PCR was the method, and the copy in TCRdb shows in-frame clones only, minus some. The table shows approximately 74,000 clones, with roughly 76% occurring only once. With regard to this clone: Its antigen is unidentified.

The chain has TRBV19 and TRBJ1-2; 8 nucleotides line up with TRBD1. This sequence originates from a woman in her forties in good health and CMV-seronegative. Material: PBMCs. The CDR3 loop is CASRFPGQGYGYTF. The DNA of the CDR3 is TGTGCCAGTAGGTTCCCTGGACAGGGCTATGGCTACACCTTC.